The 10 T cell receptor beta chains below all came from one sample that was sequenced in a study of T cell responses to AZD1222 COVID-19 vaccine. Generated by immunoSEQ multiplex PCR, the TCRdb table keeps only in-frame clones and is missing some. The sample records 100,000 to 150,000 clones, about 86% being singletons. This specimen consisted of peripheral blood, obtained on day 0 of AZD1222 vaccination. These receptors were taken from an adult in good health.

The chain links TRBV3-1 (or the pseudogene TRBV3-2) to TRBJ1-2, with TRBD1 matching over 10 bases. The CDR3 is 16 residues long. Trimming at V came to 3 bases and at J to 5 bases, leaving 9 bases not matched to a gene. Germline assignment: CDR1 LGHDT and CDR2 YNNKEL (reference sequence). The CDR3 DNA reads TGTGCCAGCAGCCAGTCCCGGGACAGGGGTCATTATGGCTACACCTTC. Translation gives CASSQSRDRGHYGYTF.

V gene TRBV3-1 (or the pseudogene TRBV3-2) combines with J gene TRBJ1-1; a weak D match, TRBD1 (6 bases). Trimming cost V 6 bases and J 2 bases, with 16 bases left between them. The CDR3 is made up of 15 amino acids. Per the germline V gene, CDR1 is LGHDT and CDR2 is YNNKEL (reference sequence). The CDR3 loop is CASSLGRGFNTEAFF. In DNA form, the CDR3 reads TGTGCCAGCAGTCTTGGGAGGGGGTTTAACACTGAAGCTTTCTTT.

The rearrangement links TRBV21-1 to TRBJ1-4; the table's D gene call, TRBD1, was not cross checked with the DNA. TRBV21-1 is an annotated pseudogene. The CDR3 consists of 15 residues. CDR3 in amino acids: CASSSLTATNEKLFF. CDR3 DNA: TGTGCCAGCAGCTCCTTGACAGCAACTAATGAAAAACTGTTTTTT.

This chain joins TRBV2 and TRBJ1-2; D unclear. The germline V gene has CDR1 SNHLY and CDR2 FYNNEI. Trimming stripped 1 base from V and 4 bases from J, with 13 bases between. This CDR3 comprises 15 residues. The CDR3 DNA follows: TGTGCCAGCAGTGAAGAGGGCCGCGACCTCTATGGCTACACCTTC. Translation: CASSEEGRDLYGYTF.

This chain connects TRBV27 to TRBJ2-2; D unclear. The CDR3 is 16 residues long. Germline lookup yields CDR1 MNHEY and CDR2 SMNVEV (reference sequence). V lost 1 base and J 4 bases, leaving 13 bases between the germline ends. The CDR3 nucleotides read TGTGCCAGCAGTTTATGGTCCGGATCTGGCACCGGGGAGCTGTTTTTT. This sequence encodes CASSLWSGSGTGELFF.

The chain couples TRBV6-5 to TRBJ2-2; TRBD2 might be the D (7 bases). The V and J ends lost 2 bases and 6 bases respectively, with 16 bases between them. From germline, CDR1 is MNHEY and CDR2 SVGAGI. The CDR3 is made up of 16 amino acids. The CDR3 here is CASSYIGGGFAGELFF. CDR3 nucleotide sequence: TGTGCCAGCAGTTACATAGGGGGGGGCTTTGCCGGGGAGCTGTTTTTT.

This clone has only one observation. The same CDR3 can be traced to other DNA sequences in this sample. The chain recombines TRBV6-5 with TRBJ1-1; D is unclear. The germline V and J ends were trimmed by 8 bases and 3 bases, with 4 bases remaining between them. The CDR3 spans 10 residues. CDR1 and CDR2 from the germline V gene are MNHEY and SVGAGI. Here the CDR3 DNA reads TGTGCCAGCCGGGACACTGAAGCTTTCTTT. Residues: CASRDTEAFF.

The sample holds one count of this clone. The chain is built from TRBV15 and TRBJ2-7, with D perhaps TRBD1 or TRBD2 (6 bases each). The germline gives CDR1 LNHNV, CDR2 YYDKDF (reference sequence). The CDR3 is 15 amino acids. V lost 0 bases and J lost 4, with 13 bases in between. CDR3 in DNA: TGTGCCACCAGCAGAGATCCCGGGGGCGGTTACGAGCAGTACTTC. Protein sequence: CATSRDPGGGYEQYF.

The chain employs TRBV11-2 and TRBJ1-4, with 9 bases that match TRBD1. The CDR3 has 15 residues. CDR1 and CDR2 (germline): SGHAT, FQNNGV. Trimming cost V 5 bases and J 6 bases; bases outside gene matches: 7. The CDR3 sequence: CASSTYRGRHEKLFF. CDR3 DNA: TGTGCCAGCAGCACCTACAGGGGGCGCCATGAAAAACTGTTTTTT. The whole variable domain, filled in from reference TRBV11-2 and TRBJ1-4, reads EAGVAQSPRYKIIEKRQSVAFWCNPISGHATLYWYQQILGQGPKLLIQFQNNGVVDDSQLPKDRFSAERLKGVDSTLKIQPAKLEDSAVYLCASSTYRGRHEKLFFGSGTQLSVL.

CDR3 coding DNA: TGCGCCAGCAGTGAGAACCAGGGCCAGCCCCAGCATTTT. It specifies CASSENQGQPQHF. The chain employs TRBV10-2 and TRBJ1-5; possible D gene TRBD1, 5 bases. Germline V gene lookup returns CDR1 WSHSY and CDR2 SAAADI. Between the trimmed V and J ends, which lost 2 bases and 7 bases, there was a span of 9 bases. The CDR3 covers 13 residues.